The rows below give T cell receptor beta chains drawn from one sample of a study of cytomegalovirus exposure and HLA in healthy donors. Here immunoSEQ multiplex PCR was the method, and the copy in TCRdb shows in-frame clones only, minus some. The repertoire holds approximately 140,000 clones, 73% seen once, with approximately 15% in the top ten. Sequenced: PBMCs. The receptors come from a human donor in good health. Both conserved end residues are part of each CDR3. Fields, in order: D gene, J gene, clone size, V gene, CDR3 DNA, CDR3 protein. A D gene is named only where the DNA matches it firmly. A row's size may be missing; if present it is once, few, many or a size class.

d_call: NA; j_call: TRBJ2-1; clone_size: NA; v_call: TRBV6-1; cdr3_nt: TGTGCCAGCAGTGAAGCGAGGACGGGAGTAAGTAATGAGCAGTTCTTC; cdr3_aa: CASSEARTGVSNEQFF
d_call: TRBD1; j_call: TRBJ1-1; clone_size: NA; v_call: TRBV2; cdr3_nt: TGTGCCAGCTCACAGGGGTATGGCACTGAAGCTTTCTTT; cdr3_aa: CASSQGYGTEAFF
d_call: TRBD1; j_call: TRBJ1-5; clone_size: NA; v_call: TRBV6-6; cdr3_nt: TGTGCCAGCAGTAGTTTGGGGACAGGTAACGGGCAGCCCCAGCATTTT; cdr3_aa: CASSSLGTGNGQPQHF
d_call: NA; j_call: TRBJ2-7; clone_size: NA; v_call: TRBV9; cdr3_nt: TGTGCCAGCAGCGTAGCTTACCCCGGGATCGAGCAGTACTTC; cdr3_aa: CASSVAYPGIEQYF
d_call: NA; j_call: TRBJ2-7; clone_size: NA; v_call: TRBV5-4; cdr3_nt: TGTGCCAGCAGGGGGGACTCCTACGAGCAGTACTTC; cdr3_aa: CASRGDSYEQYF
d_call: NA; j_call: TRBJ2-5; clone_size: NA; v_call: TRBV19; cdr3_nt: TGTGCCAGTAGTATATATTCGCAGGAAGAGACCCAGTACTTC; cdr3_aa: CASSIYSQEETQYF
d_call: TRBD1; j_call: TRBJ1-5; clone_size: once; v_call: TRBV7-2; cdr3_nt: TGTGCCAGCAGCTGGAGGACAGGGGGCGATCAGCCCCAGCATTTT; cdr3_aa: CASSWRTGGDQPQHF
d_call: NA; j_call: TRBJ2-4; clone_size: NA; v_call: TRBV6-5; cdr3_nt: TGTGCCAGCAGTTACTCGAGTGGTAGCCTCCACATTCAGTACTTC; cdr3_aa: CASSYSSGSLHIQYF
d_call: NA; j_call: TRBJ1-1; clone_size: few; v_call: TRBV15; cdr3_nt: TGTGCCACCAGCAGAGATCGGAGCACTGAAGCTTTCTTT; cdr3_aa: CATSRDRSTEAFF
d_call: NA; j_call: TRBJ2-1; clone_size: few; v_call: TRBV7-9; cdr3_nt: TGTGCCAGCAGCTTACGAGGTGTAGGTGAGCAGTTCTTC; cdr3_aa: CASSLRGVGEQFF
d_call: NA; j_call: TRBJ2-1; clone_size: NA; v_call: TRBV2; cdr3_nt: TGTGCCAGCATGCGGACAATGGGCGTCAATGAGCAGTTCTTC; cdr3_aa: CASMRTMGVNEQFF
d_call: NA; j_call: TRBJ2-1; clone_size: NA; v_call: TRBV27; cdr3_nt: TGTGCCAGCGGCAGGGGCATCTACAATGAGCAGTTCTTC; cdr3_aa: CASGRGIYNEQFF
d_call: NA; j_call: TRBJ1-1; clone_size: NA; v_call: TRBV11-2; cdr3_nt: TGTGCCAGCAGCTTAACGTTTTGGACAGTAATGAACACTGAAGCTTTCTTT; cdr3_aa: CASSLTFWTVMNTEAFF
d_call: NA; j_call: TRBJ1-1; clone_size: NA; v_call: TRBV27; cdr3_nt: TGTGCCAGCAGTTTATCAGGGGACACTGAAGCTTTCTTC; cdr3_aa: CASSLSGDTEAFF
d_call: TRBD1; j_call: TRBJ2-7; clone_size: NA; v_call: TRBV4-1; cdr3_nt: TGCGCCAGCAGCCAAAGGGGTGGGGCCGGGACAGCTACCTACGAGCAGTACTTC; cdr3_aa: CASSQRGGAGTATYEQYF
d_call: NA; j_call: TRBJ2-4; clone_size: NA; v_call: TRBV11-2; cdr3_nt: TGTGCCAGCAGCTCTCAGGGTTACATTCAGTACTTC; cdr3_aa: CASSSQGYIQYF
d_call: TRBD1; j_call: TRBJ2-1; clone_size: NA; v_call: TRBV29-1; cdr3_nt: TGCAGCGTTGAAGAAGGGACAGGGGGTGACAATGAGCAGTTCTTC; cdr3_aa: CSVEEGTGGDNEQFF
d_call: TRBD1; j_call: TRBJ2-5; clone_size: NA; v_call: TRBV6-6; cdr3_nt: TGTGCCAGCGAAACAGGGGGTCGCCAAGAGACCCAGTACTTC; cdr3_aa: CASETGGRQETQYF
d_call: TRBD2; j_call: TRBJ2-3; clone_size: NA; v_call: TRBV28; cdr3_nt: TGTGCCAGCAGTTTGCGTCGGGAGGGAGAATCAGATACGCAGTATTTT; cdr3_aa: CASSLRREGESDTQYF
d_call: TRBD2; j_call: TRBJ2-1; clone_size: few; v_call: TRBV4-1; cdr3_nt: TGCGCCAGCAGCCCTAGCGGGAGGCCCCACAATGAGCAGTTCTTC; cdr3_aa: CASSPSGRPHNEQFF
d_call: TRBD1; j_call: TRBJ2-7; clone_size: once; v_call: TRBV11-3; cdr3_nt: TGTGCCAGCAGCTTATCCCGGGACAGGAGTACCTACGAGCAGTACTTC; cdr3_aa: CASSLSRDRSTYEQYF
d_call: NA; j_call: TRBJ2-5; clone_size: NA; v_call: TRBV7-9; cdr3_nt: TGTGCCAGCAGCTTAGAGCGGCAAGAGACCCAGTACTTC; cdr3_aa: CASSLERQETQYF
d_call: TRBD1; j_call: TRBJ1-2; clone_size: NA; v_call: TRBV7-9; cdr3_nt: TGTGCCAGCAGCCCCAGGACAGGGAACTATGGCTACACCTTC; cdr3_aa: CASSPRTGNYGYTF
d_call: NA; j_call: TRBJ2-1; clone_size: once; v_call: TRBV13; cdr3_nt: TGTGCCAGCAGCCTTTTTACGGGAGAAGCGGGCGATGAGCAGTTCTTC; cdr3_aa: CASSLFTGEAGDEQFF
d_call: NA; j_call: TRBJ2-1; clone_size: NA; v_call: TRBV11-3; cdr3_nt: TGTGCCAGCAGCTTAGGTGGGAGTCCATCTAATGAGCAGTTCTTC; cdr3_aa: CASSLGGSPSNEQFF
d_call: TRBD1; j_call: TRBJ1-5; clone_size: NA; v_call: TRBV2; cdr3_nt: TGTGCCAGCAGTCCGGGACAGGGGCCATATAGCAATCAGCCCCAGCATTTT; cdr3_aa: CASSPGQGPYSNQPQHF
d_call: TRBD2; j_call: TRBJ2-2; clone_size: NA; v_call: TRBV2; cdr3_nt: TGTGCCAGCAGTGCCCCCTCTAGCGGGACCTTATACAACGCGAACACCGGGGAGCTGTTTTTT; cdr3_aa: CASSAPSSGTLYNANTGELFF